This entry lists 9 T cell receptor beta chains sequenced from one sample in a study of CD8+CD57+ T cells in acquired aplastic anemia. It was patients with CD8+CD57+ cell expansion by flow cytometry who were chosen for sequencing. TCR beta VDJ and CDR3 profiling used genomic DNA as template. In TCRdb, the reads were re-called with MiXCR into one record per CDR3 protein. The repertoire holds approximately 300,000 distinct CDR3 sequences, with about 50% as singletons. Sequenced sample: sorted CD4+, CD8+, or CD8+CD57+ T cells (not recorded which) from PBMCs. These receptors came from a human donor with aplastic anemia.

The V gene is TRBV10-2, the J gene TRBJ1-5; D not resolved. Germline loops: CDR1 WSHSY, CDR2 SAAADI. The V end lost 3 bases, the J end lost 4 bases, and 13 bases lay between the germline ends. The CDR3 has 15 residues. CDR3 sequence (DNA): TGCGCCAGCAGTGAAGTTCGGGAAGGGAATCAGCCCCAGCATTTT. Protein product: CASSEVREGNQPQHF.

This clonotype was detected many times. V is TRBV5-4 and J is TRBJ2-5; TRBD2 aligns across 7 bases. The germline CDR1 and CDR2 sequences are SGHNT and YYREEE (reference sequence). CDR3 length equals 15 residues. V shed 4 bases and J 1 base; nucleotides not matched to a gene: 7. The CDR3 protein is CASSGGGNRQETQYF. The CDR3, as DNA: TGTGCCAGCAGCGGGGGGGGGAATCGCCAAGAGACCCAGTACTTC.

The chain's CDR3 is CASSLELLGSHEQFF. The CDR3 bases are TGTGCCAGCAGCTTAGAGCTACTAGGATCGCATGAGCAGTTCTTC. This chain uses TRBV7-9 with TRBJ2-1, with D possibly matching TRBD2 (5 bases). There are 15 residues in the CDR3. CDR1 SEHNR and CDR2 FQNEAQ come from the germline V gene (reference sequence). Trimming left V 1 base short and J 8 bases short, with 15 bases between. The full variable domain, with the rest looked up from reference TRBV7-9 and TRBJ2-1, is DTGVSQNPRHKITKRGQNVTFRCDPISEHNRLYWYRQTLGQGPEFLTYFQNEAQLEKSRLLSDRFSAERPKGSFSTLEIQRTEQGDSAMYLCASSLELLGSHEQFFGPGTRLTVL.

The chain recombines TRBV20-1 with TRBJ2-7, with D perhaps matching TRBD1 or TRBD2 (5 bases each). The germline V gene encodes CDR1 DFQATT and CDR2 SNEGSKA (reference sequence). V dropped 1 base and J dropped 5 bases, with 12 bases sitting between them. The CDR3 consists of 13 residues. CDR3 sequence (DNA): TGCAGTGCTAGAGTCTCAGGGACCCACGAGCAGTACTTC. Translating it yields CSARVSGTHEQYF.

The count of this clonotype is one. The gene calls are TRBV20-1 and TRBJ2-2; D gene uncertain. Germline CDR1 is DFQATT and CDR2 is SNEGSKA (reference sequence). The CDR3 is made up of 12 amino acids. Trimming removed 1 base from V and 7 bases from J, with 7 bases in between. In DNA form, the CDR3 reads TGCAGTGCTAGAGGGTCGATCGGGGAGCTGTTTTTT. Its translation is CSARGSIGELFF.

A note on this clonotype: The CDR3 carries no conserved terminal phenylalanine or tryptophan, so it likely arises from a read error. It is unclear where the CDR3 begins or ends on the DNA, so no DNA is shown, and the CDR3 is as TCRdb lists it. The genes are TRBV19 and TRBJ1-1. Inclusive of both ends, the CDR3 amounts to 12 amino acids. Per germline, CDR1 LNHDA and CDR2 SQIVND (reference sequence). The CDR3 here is CASKSRQDETFS.

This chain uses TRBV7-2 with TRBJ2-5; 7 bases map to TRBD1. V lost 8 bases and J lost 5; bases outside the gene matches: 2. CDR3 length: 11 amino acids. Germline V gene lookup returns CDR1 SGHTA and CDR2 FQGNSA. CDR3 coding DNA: TGTGCCAGCGGGACAGATGAGACCCAGTACTTC. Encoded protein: CASGTDETQYF.

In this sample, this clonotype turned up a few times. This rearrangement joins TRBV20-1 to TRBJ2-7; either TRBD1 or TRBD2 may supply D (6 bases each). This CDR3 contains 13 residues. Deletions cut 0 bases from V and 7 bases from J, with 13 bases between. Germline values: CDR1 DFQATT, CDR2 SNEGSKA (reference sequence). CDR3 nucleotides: TGCAGTGCTAGAGACCCGGGGGCTTGGGAGCAGTACTTC. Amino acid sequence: CSARDPGAWEQYF.

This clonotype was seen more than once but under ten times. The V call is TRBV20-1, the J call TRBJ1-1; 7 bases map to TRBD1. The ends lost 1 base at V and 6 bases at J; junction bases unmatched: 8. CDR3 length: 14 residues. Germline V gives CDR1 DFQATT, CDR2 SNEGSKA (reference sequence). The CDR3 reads CSARVLTGTAEAFF. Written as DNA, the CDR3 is TGCAGTGCTAGAGTCTTGACAGGGACCGCTGAAGCTTTCTTT.